This TCR beta chain comes out of a study of T-cell reconstitution after alpha-beta-depleted transplantation in children. Study findings and constraints: Reported findings indicate that, about two months after transplant, alpha-beta T cells came from several hundred expanded clones, which were derived from non-depleted graft cells. T-cell numbers and diversity, one year after transplant, stemmed largely from T cells that were newly produced. For some patients, TCRbeta diversity was high at day 60 because of recipient T cells and thymic progenitors that survived.

This CDR3 spans 16 amino acids. The germline V and J ends were trimmed by 6 bases and 0 bases, with 12 bases remaining between them. On this clonotype: The antigen remains unidentified.

Using unique molecular identifiers, the investigators prepared the TCRbeta library. In TCRdb, the PCR reads were re-called with MiXCR into one record per CDR3 protein. The sample contains 530,000 or so distinct CDR3 sequences, roughly 30% of which appear only once. The origin of this receptor is a boy in the first two years of life with Wiskott-Aldrich syndrome, due to receive a stem cell transplant. The chain is built from TRBV12-3 or TRBV12-4 and TRBJ2-6, with D possibly matching TRBD2 (6 bases). The input for sequencing was PBMCs, taken before TCRalphabeta/CD19-depleted stem cell transplant. CDR3 in amino acids: CASSPGLISGANVLTF. CDR3 in DNA: TGTGCCAGCAGCCCGGGACTGATCTCTGGGGCCAACGTCCTGACTTTC.